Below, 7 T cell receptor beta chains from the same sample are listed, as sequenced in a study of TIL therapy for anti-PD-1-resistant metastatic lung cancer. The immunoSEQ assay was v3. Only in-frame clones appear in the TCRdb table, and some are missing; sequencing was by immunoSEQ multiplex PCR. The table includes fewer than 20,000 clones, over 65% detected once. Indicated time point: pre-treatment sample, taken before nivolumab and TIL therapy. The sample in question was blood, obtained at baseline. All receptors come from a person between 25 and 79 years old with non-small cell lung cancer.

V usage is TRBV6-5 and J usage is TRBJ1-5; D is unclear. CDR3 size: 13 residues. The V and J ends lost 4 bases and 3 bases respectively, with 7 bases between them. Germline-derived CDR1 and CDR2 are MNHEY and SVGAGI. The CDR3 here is CASSFSVNQPQHF. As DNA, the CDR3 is TGTGCCAGCAGTTTTTCGGTCAATCAGCCCCAGCATTTT.

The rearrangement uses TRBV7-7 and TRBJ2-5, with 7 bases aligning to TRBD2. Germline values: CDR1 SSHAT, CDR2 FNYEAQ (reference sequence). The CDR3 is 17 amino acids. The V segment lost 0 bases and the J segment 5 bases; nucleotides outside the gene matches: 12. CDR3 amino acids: CASSLAPGLELMETQYF. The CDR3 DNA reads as TGTGCCAGCAGCTTAGCCCCCGGACTAGAATTAATGGAGACCCAGTACTTC.

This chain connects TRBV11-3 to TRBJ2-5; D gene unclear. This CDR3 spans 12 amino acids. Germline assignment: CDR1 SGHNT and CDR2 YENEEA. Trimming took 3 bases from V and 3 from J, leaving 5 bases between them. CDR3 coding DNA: TGTGCCAGCAGCTTGCAGGAAGAGACCCAGTACTTC. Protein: CASSLQEETQYF.

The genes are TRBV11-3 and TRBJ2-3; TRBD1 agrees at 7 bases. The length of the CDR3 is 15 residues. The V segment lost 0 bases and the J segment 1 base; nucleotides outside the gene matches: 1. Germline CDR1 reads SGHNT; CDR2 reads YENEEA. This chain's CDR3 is CASSLEGQRTDTQYF. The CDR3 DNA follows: TGTGCCAGCAGCTTAGAGGGACAGCGCACAGATACGCAGTATTTT.

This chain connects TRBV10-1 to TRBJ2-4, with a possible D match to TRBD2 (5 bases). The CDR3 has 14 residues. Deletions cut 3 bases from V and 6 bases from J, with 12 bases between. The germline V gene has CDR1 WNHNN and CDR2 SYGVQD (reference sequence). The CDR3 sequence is CASSESGVGNIQYF. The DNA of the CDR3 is TGCGCCAGCAGTGAATCCGGGGTCGGAAACATTCAGTACTTC.

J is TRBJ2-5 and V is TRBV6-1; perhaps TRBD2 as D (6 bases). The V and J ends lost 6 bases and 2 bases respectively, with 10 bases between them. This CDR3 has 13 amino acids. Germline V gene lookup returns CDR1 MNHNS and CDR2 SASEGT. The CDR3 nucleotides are TGTGCCAGCAGGGAAAGCGGGCAAGAGACCCAGTACTTC. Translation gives CASRESGQETQYF.

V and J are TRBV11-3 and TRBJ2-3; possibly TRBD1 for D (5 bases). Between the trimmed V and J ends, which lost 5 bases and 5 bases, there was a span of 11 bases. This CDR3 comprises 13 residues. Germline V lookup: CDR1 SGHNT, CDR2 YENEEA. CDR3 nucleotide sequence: TGTGCCAGCAGCAAAGGGGTTGGAGATACGCAGTATTTT. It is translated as CASSKGVGDTQYF.